This T cell receptor (beta chain) stems from a study of shared clonotypes between healthy human individuals. The donors, healthy adults who were HIV-negative, had experienced no recent acute infections or vaccinations. This CDR3 is 12 amino acids long. V was shortened by 0 bases and J by 8 bases, with 5 bases between the two germline ends. CDR1 is LGHNA, CDR2 YNFKEQ, per germline. Remarks on this clone: A far larger clone differs by one base, so this is likely a read error.

The table came from immunoSEQ multiplex PCR; TCRdb's copy has only in-frame clones and leaves some out. The repertoire holds about half a million clones, roughly 80% seen once, with roughly 13% in the top ten. This rearrangement joins TRBV4-2 to TRBJ2-1; D is ambiguous. This clonotype was sampled from a middle-aged woman in good health. Some clones in this sample may be carry-over from other donors' samples. The sequencing input was PBMCs. CDR3 coding DNA: TGTGCCAGCAGCCAAGATAGGTATGAGCAGTTCTTC. Protein product: CASSQDRYEQFF.